This is a list of T cell receptor beta chains from one sample in a study of T cells in Graves' hyperthyroidism and ophthalmopathy. TCRdb used MiXCR to reprocess the multiplex PCR reads, holding one entry per CDR3 protein. Of 600,000 to 900,000 distinct CDR3 sequences listed, about 16% are singletons. The source material was blood. These receptors were collected from a man aged 18 to 29 with Graves' hyperthyroidism. Both conserved end residues are part of each CDR3. Each record gives: clone size, D gene, J gene, V gene, CDR3 protein, CDR3 DNA. D genes are given only for firm matches. Some rows have no size entry. The others give once, few or many, or a class for an expanded clone.

many	TRBD2	TRBJ2-3	TRBV2	CASSEARASGPTDTQYF	TGTGCCAGCAGTGAAGCGCGCGCTAGCGGGCCCACAGATACGCAGTATTTT
many	.	TRBJ2-7	TRBV11-2	CASREARGPYQQYF	TGTGCCAGCAGGGAGGCGCGGGGCCCCTATCAGCAGTACTTC
many	TRBD1	TRBJ1-1	TRBV6-1	CASSRQGVSVAFF	TGTGCCAGCAGTCGACAGGGGGTTTCTGTGGCTTTCTTT
few	.	TRBJ2-2	TRBV7-3	CASSLESRAGELFF	TGTGCCAGCAGCTTAGAATCTAGGGCCGGGGAGCTGTTTTTT
.	.	TRBJ2-7	TRBV27	CASSPRFGTYEQYF	TGTGCCAGCAGTCCCAGGTTCGGAACCTACGAGCAGTACTTC
.	.	TRBJ2-2	TRBV6-1	CASMASGELFF	TGTGCCAGCATGGCATCCGGGGAGCTGTTTTTT
once	.	TRBJ1-2	TRBV9	CASSVEPSLLYGYTF	TGTGCCAGCAGCGTAGAACCAAGCCTTTTATATGGCTACACCTTC
few	TRBD2	TRBJ2-1	TRBV7-9	CASSFSGLGYHEQFF	TGTGCCAGCAGTTTTAGCGGGCTCGGGTACCATGAGCAGTTCTTC
few	.	TRBJ2-7	TRBV25-1	CASRIGARDEQYF	TGTGCCAGCAGGATCGGGGCCAGGGACGAGCAGTACTTC
.	.	TRBJ2-7	TRBV29-1	CSVGEVLSYEQYF	TGCAGCGTCGGTGAGGTCCTTTCCTACGAGCAGTACTTC